This T cell receptor (beta chain) is from a study of T cell responses to AZD1222 COVID-19 vaccine. Profiling relied on immunoSEQ multiplex PCR, and the TCRdb table lists in-frame clones only, not all of them. The table records about 200,000 clones, approximately 94% of them present only once. Per germline, CDR1 SGDLS and CDR2 YYNGEE. The CDR3 has 14 amino acids. V lost 0 bases and J 0 bases, leaving 6 bases between the germline ends. The sequencing here drew on peripheral blood, taken 28 days after the second dose of the MenACWY control vaccine. The receptor was derived from an adult who received the MenACWY meningococcal vaccine as a control. J is TRBJ1-1 and V is TRBV9; D remains ambiguous. CDR3 nucleotide sequence: TGTGCCAGCAGCGTAGGAGTGGTGAACACTGAAGCTTTCTTT. This sequence encodes CASSVGVVNTEAFF.